Shown below are 26 T cell receptor beta chains from a single sample sequenced in a study of graft-versus-host responses after intestinal transplantation. Measured with immunoSEQ multiplex PCR; TCRdb has only the in-frame clones, and not every one. The table has 99,000 or so clones, roughly 88% seen once; the top ten hold 1.4% to 1.5%. The sequenced sample was PBMCs, obtained 255 days after intestinal transplant. These receptors were collected from a human patient who received an intestinal transplant, so some T cells may come from the graft donor.

The sample holds one count of this clone. This chain links TRBV27 with TRBJ2-3; the match to TRBD1 covers 7 bases. CDR1 is MNHEY, CDR2 SMNVEV, per germline (reference sequence). The CDR3 extends over 12 amino acids. The V segment lost 4 bases and the J segment 6 bases; nucleotides outside the gene matches: 1. As DNA, the CDR3 is TGTGCCAGCAGTTCGACAGGGGATACGCAGTATTTT. Its protein is CASSSTGDTQYF.

The CDR3 sequence: CATSIDGEDEETQYF. CDR3 coding DNA: TGTGCCACCAGCATTGACGGGGAGGACGAGGAGACCCAGTACTTC. V is TRBV15 and J is TRBJ2-5; D may be TRBD2 (6 bases). V lost 4 bases and J 5 bases, leaving 17 bases between the germline ends. Germline CDR1 and CDR2: LNHNV and YYDKDF (reference sequence). The CDR3 runs to 15 residues.

The chain joins TRBV7-2 to TRBJ2-7; weak D call: TRBD1 (6 bases). Per the germline V gene, CDR1 is SGHTA and CDR2 is FQGNSA. Trimming removed 3 bases from V and 2 bases from J, with 20 bases in between. This CDR3 comprises 17 residues. CDR3 loop: CASSFPSTLRGPYEQYF. CDR3 bases: TGTGCCAGCAGCTTCCCTTCTACACTCAGGGGCCCCTACGAGCAGTACTTC. Complete variable domain (other parts from reference TRBV7-2 and TRBJ2-7): GAGVSQSPSNKVTEKGKDVELRCDPISGHTALYWYRQSLGQGLEFLIYFQGNSAPDKSGLPSDRFSAERTGGSVSTLTIQRTQQEDSAVYLCASSFPSTLRGPYEQYFGPGTRLTVT.

A note on this clone: At the DNA level, this CDR3 is encoded by other sequences in the same sample as well. The J gene is TRBJ1-6, the V gene TRBV30; a weak D match, TRBD1 (6 bases). Germline V gene lookup returns CDR1 GTSNPN and CDR2 SVGIG (reference sequence). V was shortened by 1 base and J by 4 bases, with 14 bases between the two germline ends. This CDR3 region has 16 residues. In DNA, the CDR3 is TGTGCCTGGAGTGAGGACAGAAGCTCTTATAATTCACCCCTCCACTTT. Its translation is CAWSEDRSSYNSPLHF.

This sequence joins TRBV7-3 and TRBJ2-1, with 10 bases aligning to TRBD1. V trimming: 8 bases; J trimming: 2 bases; junction bases outside the gene matches: 6. Germline CDR1 is SGHTA and CDR2 is FQGTGA. The CDR3 runs 15 residues. For the CDR3, the DNA is TGTGCCAGCGCCCCCGGGACAGGGGCCTACAATGAGCAGTTCTTC. This translates into CASAPGTGAYNEQFF.

The rearrangement joins TRBV28 to TRBJ1-1; no clear D. This CDR3 comprises 15 residues. Trimming stripped 8 bases from V and 4 bases from J, with 20 bases between. The germline CDR1 and CDR2 sequences are MDHEN and SYDVKM. The CDR3 nucleotides read TGTGCCAGCGAATCCTCATCCGGGGAATCCACTGAAGCTTTCTTT. Translation gives CASESSSGESTEAFF.

This clone appeared once. The chain is built from TRBV29-1 and TRBJ2-7, with D unresolved. Per the germline V gene, CDR1 is SQVTM and CDR2 is ANQGSEA. The V and J ends lost 4 bases and 2 bases respectively, with 12 bases between them. The CDR3 totals 13 residues. CDR3 nucleotides: TGCAGCGTTGTTTCCAGCCTAGCCTACGAGCAGTACTTC. Translation gives CSVVSSLAYEQYF.

The chain links TRBV4-3 to TRBJ2-5, with a tentative D call TRBD2 (7 bases). V was pared by 0 bases and J by 4 bases, with 12 bases between. Germline CDR1 reads LGHNA; CDR2 reads YSLEER. The CDR3 is 15 amino acids. CDR3 region: CASSQDWGGAETQYF. CDR3 in DNA: TGCGCCAGCAGCCAAGATTGGGGGGGCGCAGAGACCCAGTACTTC.

The chain carries TRBV27 and TRBJ1-1; no clear D. The V gene's germline CDR1 is MNHEY and CDR2 SMNVEV (reference sequence). This CDR3 is built from 14 residues. Trimming stripped 3 bases from V and 4 bases from J, with 12 bases between. The CDR3 sequence: CASSLEEMGTEAFF. CDR3 in DNA: TGTGCCAGCAGTTTGGAAGAAATGGGCACTGAAGCTTTCTTT.

This chain joins TRBV5-1 and TRBJ2-1, with 12 positions matching TRBD2. The junction had 5 bases not matched to a gene; V was cut back by 3 bases and J by 7 bases. The CDR3 runs 15 residues. Germline V gene data show CDR1 as SGHRS and CDR2 as YFSETQ. The CDR3 bases are TGCGCCAGCAGCTATGCTAGCGGGGGGGGTAATGAGCAGTTCTTC. It codes for CASSYASGGGNEQFF. The full variable domain, in which reference TRBV5-1 and TRBJ2-1 provide the parts outside the CDR3, is KAGVTQTPRYLIKTRGQQVTLSCSPISGHRSVSWYQQTPGQGLQFLFEYFSETQRNKGNFPGRFSGRQFSNSRSEMNVSTLELGDSALYLCASSYASGGGNEQFFGPGTRLTVL.

V usage is TRBV6-6 and J usage is TRBJ2-7, with D unresolved. The ends were cut back, 4 bases at V and 0 bases at J, with 7 bases in the middle. The CDR3 has 13 residues. Germline values: CDR1 MNHNY, CDR2 SVGAGI (reference sequence). CDR3 in amino acids: CASSLQSSYEQYF. The CDR3 DNA sequence: TGTGCCAGCAGTTTACAGAGCTCCTACGAGCAGTACTTC.

The chain is built from TRBV5-6 and TRBJ2-3; D is perhaps TRBD2 (5 bases). Trimming shortened V by 3 bases and J by 2 bases, and 16 bases separated the two germline ends. The CDR3 is 16 amino acids. Germline CDR1 reads SGHDT; CDR2 reads YYEEEE. As DNA, the CDR3 is TGTGCCAGCAGCTACCGCGGGTCCTTTATCACAGATACGCAGTATTTT. The encoded protein is CASSYRGSFITDTQYF.

The chain recombines TRBV6-1 with TRBJ2-3, with 7 bases identical to TRBD1. The CDR3 is 16 amino acids. With V trimmed by 3 bases and J by 0 bases, 6 bases remained unmatched. CDR1 is MNHNS, CDR2 SASEGT, per germline. The CDR3 reads CASSDWDSESTDTQYF. The CDR3 DNA reads as TGTGCCAGCAGTGATTGGGACAGCGAAAGCACAGATACGCAGTATTTT.

This rearrangement joins TRBV28 to TRBJ1-1; D not resolved. Trimming cost V 8 bases and J 0 bases, with 16 bases left between them. CDR1 is MDHEN and CDR2 is SYDVKM in the germline V gene. The CDR3 extends over 15 amino acids. In DNA, the CDR3 is TGTGCCAGCCATAAAGGACTTGGCGTGAACACTGAAGCTTTCTTT. It encodes CASHKGLGVNTEAFF. The full variable domain, rest sourced from reference TRBV28 and TRBJ1-1, is DVKVTQSSRYLVKRTGEKVFLECVQDMDHENMFWYRQDPGLGLRLIYFSYDVKMKEKGDIPEGYSVSREKKERFSLILESASTNQTSMYLCASHKGLGVNTEAFFGQGTRLTVV.

This chain joins TRBV7-2 and TRBJ1-1, with a tentative D call TRBD1 (6 bases). Germline-derived CDR1 and CDR2 are SGHTA and FQGNSA. This CDR3 has 15 amino acids. Trimming cost V 5 bases and J 3 bases, with 16 bases left between them. The DNA for the CDR3 is TGTGCCAGCAGCCATCTAGGGGGGGTCTACACTGAAGCTTTCTTT. Its protein product is CASSHLGGVYTEAFF.

This chain connects TRBV27 to TRBJ1-1; no clear D. The CDR3 sequence is 14 residues long. Germline assignment: CDR1 MNHEY and CDR2 SMNVEV (reference sequence). V lost 6 bases to trimming and J lost 3 bases, with 14 bases between them. The chain's CDR3 is CASRFMGLYTEAFF. CDR3 DNA: TGTGCCAGCAGGTTTATGGGGTTGTACACTGAAGCTTTCTTT.

The V gene is TRBV6-1, the J gene TRBJ2-7; no firm D call. Germline V gives CDR1 MNHNS, CDR2 SASEGT. Trimming took off 0 bases at V and 0 bases at J, with 6 bases between the two ends. There are 14 residues in the CDR3. Here the CDR3 DNA reads TGTGCCAGCAGTGAAGCGCGCGTCTCCTACGAGCAGTACTTC. Encoded protein: CASSEARVSYEQYF.

The sample holds one count of this clone. The chain joins TRBV5-4 to TRBJ1-2, with 8 positions matching TRBD1. Germline V gene data show CDR1 as SGHNT and CDR2 as YYREEE (reference sequence). CDR3 length: 14 amino acids. V trimming: 1 base; J trimming: 7 bases; junction bases outside the gene matches: 6. The CDR3 region is CASSLLTGGVGYTF. In DNA, the CDR3 is TGTGCCAGCAGCTTGCTTACAGGGGGTGTTGGCTACACCTTC.

The chain carries TRBV6-5 and TRBJ2-1; TRBD2 agrees at 7 bases. V was pared by 7 bases and J by 5 bases, with 8 bases of the junction left unmatched. This CDR3 has 14 amino acids. The V gene's germline CDR1 is MNHEY and CDR2 SVGAGI. Written as DNA, the CDR3 is TGTGCCAGCACCACCGGGACTACCCACAATGAGCAGTTCTTC. Translation gives CASTTGTTHNEQFF.

Concerning this clone itself: Other DNA sequences from this sample encode an identical CDR3 as well. The rearrangement links TRBV4-3 to TRBJ2-1, with D tentatively TRBD1 (6 bases). V dropped 1 base and J dropped 0 bases, with 10 bases sitting between them. Per germline, CDR1 LGHNA and CDR2 YSLEER. This CDR3 has 16 residues. The DNA of the CDR3 is TGCGCCAGCAGCCAAGTTTTACAGGGCTCCTACAATGAGCAGTTCTTC. It translates to CASSQVLQGSYNEQFF.

V gene TRBV29-1 combines with J gene TRBJ2-5, with TRBD1 as a possible D gene (6 bases). CDR3 length: 17 amino acids. V lost 0 bases and J lost 5, with 22 bases in between. The V gene's germline CDR1 is SQVTM and CDR2 ANQGSEA. Here the CDR3 DNA reads TGCAGCGTTGAAGATCTATTGGCAGGGGCATTCGAGGAGACCCAGTACTTC. Translating it yields CSVEDLLAGAFEETQYF.

The chain couples TRBV19 to TRBJ1-1; unclear D gene. The germline V gene encodes CDR1 LNHDA and CDR2 SQIVND (reference sequence). V dropped 1 base and J dropped 0 bases, with 3 bases sitting between them. This CDR3 is built from 13 residues. CDR3 nucleotide sequence: TGTGCCAGTAGTATAGCTCTGAACACTGAAGCTTTCTTT. This translates into CASSIALNTEAFF.

J is TRBJ2-7 and V is TRBV5-5; D uncertain. The CDR3 contains 13 residues. Germline V gives CDR1 SGHKS, CDR2 YYEKEE (reference sequence). V lost 0 bases and J 4 bases, leaving 8 bases between the germline ends. The CDR3 loop is CASSLDLGYEQYV. The CDR3 DNA sequence: TGTGCCAGCAGCTTGGATTTAGGGTACGAGCAGTACGTC.

J is TRBJ2-3 and V is TRBV15, with D possibly matching TRBD2 (6 bases). Germline lookup yields CDR1 LNHNV and CDR2 YYDKDF (reference sequence). The CDR3 is 14 amino acids. V was trimmed by 6 bases and J by 3 bases, leaving 13 bases between them. The CDR3 spells CATRSGVVTDTQYF. DNA for the CDR3: TGTGCCACCAGGTCGGGGGTAGTTACAGATACGCAGTATTTT.

The rearrangement joins TRBV6-1 to TRBJ2-1, with D unclear. Per germline, CDR1 MNHNS and CDR2 SASEGT. The CDR3 consists of 13 residues. Deletions cut 6 bases from V and 5 bases from J, with 11 bases between. In nucleotides, the CDR3 is TGTGCCAGCAGGAGGTTCAGCGACAATGAGCAGTTCTTC. Translation gives CASRRFSDNEQFF.

CDR3 sequence reads: CASSPTDRYYEQYF. The DNA for the CDR3 is TGTGCCAGCAGCCCTACCGACAGATACTACGAGCAGTACTTC. V and J are TRBV11-2 and TRBJ2-7; weak D call: TRBD1 (5 bases). Germline CDR1 is SGHAT and CDR2 is FQNNGV. This CDR3 is 14 amino acids long. The V end was cut by 5 bases, the J end by 3 bases, with 14 bases between.